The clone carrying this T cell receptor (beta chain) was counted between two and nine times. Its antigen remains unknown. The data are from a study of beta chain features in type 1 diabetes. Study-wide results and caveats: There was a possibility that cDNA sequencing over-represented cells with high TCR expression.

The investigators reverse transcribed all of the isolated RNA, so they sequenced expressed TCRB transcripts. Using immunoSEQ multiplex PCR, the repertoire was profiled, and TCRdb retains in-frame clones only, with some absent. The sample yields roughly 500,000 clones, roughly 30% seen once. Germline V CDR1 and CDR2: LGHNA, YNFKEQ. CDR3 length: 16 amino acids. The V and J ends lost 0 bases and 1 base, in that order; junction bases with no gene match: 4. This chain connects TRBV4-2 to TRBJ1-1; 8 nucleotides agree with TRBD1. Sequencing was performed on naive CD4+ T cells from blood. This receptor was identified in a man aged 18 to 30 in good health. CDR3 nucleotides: TGTGCCAGCAGCCAAGAACAAGGACAGGGGAACACTGAAGCTTTCTTT. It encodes CASSQEQGQGNTEAFF.